These T cell receptor beta chains were read from a single sample in a study of Tregs in tolerant kidney transplant recipients. Measured with immunoSEQ multiplex PCR; TCRdb has only the in-frame clones, and not every one. The repertoire holds under 90,000 clones, about 91% seen once, with about 1.4% in the top ten. Specimen: CD4+ T cells from blood (PBMCs), collected 24 months after the transplant. These TCRs come from a human patient who received a combined kidney and bone marrow transplant. These T cells may partly come from the graft donor. Both conserved end residues are part of each CDR3. A D gene is named only where the DNA matches it firmly. Only some rows state a clone size, as once, few, many or a class for expanded clones.

. TRBD1 TRBJ2-7 TRBV4-3 CASSQGTGGQYEQYF TGCGCCAGCAGCCAAGGAACAGGGGGTCAATACGAGCAGTACTTC
. . TRBJ2-3 TRBV5-8 CASSLPYANADTQYF TGTGCCAGCAGCTTGCCCTACGCAAACGCAGATACGCAGTATTTT
. . TRBJ1-1 TRBV7-3 CASSLTAGNTEAFF TGTGCCAGCAGCCTAACCGCAGGGAACACTGAAGCTTTCTTT
. TRBD1 TRBJ1-1 TRBV5-5 CASSFLQGAGNTEAFF TGTGCCAGCAGCTTCCTACAGGGGGCAGGGAACACTGAAGCTTTCTTT
. TRBD1 TRBJ1-1 TRBV4-1 CASSRTGQLNTEAFF TGCGCCAGCAGTCGTACGGGACAGTTGAACACTGAAGCTTTCTTT
. TRBD1 TRBJ2-7 TRBV5-1 CASSLGTGVYEQYF TGCGCCAGCAGCTTGGGGACAGGGGTTTACGAGCAGTACTTC
. . TRBJ2-3 TRBV2 CASSDHGISTDTQYF TGTGCCAGCAGTGACCACGGGATAAGCACAGATACGCAGTATTTT
. . TRBJ2-5 TRBV18 CASSTGIEETQYF TGTGCCAGCTCAACCGGGATAGAGGAGACCCAGTACTTC
. . TRBJ1-1 TRBV12-5 CASGLVGGRTFF TGTGCTAGTGGTTTGGTAGGAGGGAGGACTTTCTTT
. . TRBJ2-1 TRBV10-1 CASSESYRESSYNEQFF TGCGCCAGCAGTGAGTCCTATCGGGAATCCTCGTACAATGAGCAGTTCTTC
. . TRBJ2-1 TRBV7-2 CASQPGGPYNEQFF TGTGCCAGTCAACCGGGGGGCCCGTACAATGAGCAGTTCTTC
. TRBD2 TRBJ2-5 TRBV6-5 CASRPSGGSQETQYF TGTGCCAGCAGACCCAGCGGGGGGTCCCAAGAGACCCAGTACTTC
once . TRBJ2-5 TRBV11-3 CASSPRYQETQYF TGTGCCAGCAGCCCCAGGTACCAAGAGACCCAGTACTTC
. . TRBJ2-2 TRBV4-3 CASSREWADTGELFF TGCGCCAGCAGCCGGGAGTGGGCAGACACCGGGGAGCTGTTTTTT
. . TRBJ1-5 TRBV29-1 CSVALGASNQPQHF TGCAGCGTTGCGTTGGGGGCAAGTAATCAGCCCCAGCATTTT
. TRBD1 TRBJ2-1 TRBV12-5 CASGFHRGLGEQFF TGTGCTAGTGGTTTCCACAGGGGGCTTGGTGAGCAGTTCTTC
. TRBD1 TRBJ2-7 TRBV7-6 CASSRTGGLSSYEQYF TGTGCCAGCAGTCGTACAGGGGGCTTAAGCTCCTACGAGCAGTACTTC